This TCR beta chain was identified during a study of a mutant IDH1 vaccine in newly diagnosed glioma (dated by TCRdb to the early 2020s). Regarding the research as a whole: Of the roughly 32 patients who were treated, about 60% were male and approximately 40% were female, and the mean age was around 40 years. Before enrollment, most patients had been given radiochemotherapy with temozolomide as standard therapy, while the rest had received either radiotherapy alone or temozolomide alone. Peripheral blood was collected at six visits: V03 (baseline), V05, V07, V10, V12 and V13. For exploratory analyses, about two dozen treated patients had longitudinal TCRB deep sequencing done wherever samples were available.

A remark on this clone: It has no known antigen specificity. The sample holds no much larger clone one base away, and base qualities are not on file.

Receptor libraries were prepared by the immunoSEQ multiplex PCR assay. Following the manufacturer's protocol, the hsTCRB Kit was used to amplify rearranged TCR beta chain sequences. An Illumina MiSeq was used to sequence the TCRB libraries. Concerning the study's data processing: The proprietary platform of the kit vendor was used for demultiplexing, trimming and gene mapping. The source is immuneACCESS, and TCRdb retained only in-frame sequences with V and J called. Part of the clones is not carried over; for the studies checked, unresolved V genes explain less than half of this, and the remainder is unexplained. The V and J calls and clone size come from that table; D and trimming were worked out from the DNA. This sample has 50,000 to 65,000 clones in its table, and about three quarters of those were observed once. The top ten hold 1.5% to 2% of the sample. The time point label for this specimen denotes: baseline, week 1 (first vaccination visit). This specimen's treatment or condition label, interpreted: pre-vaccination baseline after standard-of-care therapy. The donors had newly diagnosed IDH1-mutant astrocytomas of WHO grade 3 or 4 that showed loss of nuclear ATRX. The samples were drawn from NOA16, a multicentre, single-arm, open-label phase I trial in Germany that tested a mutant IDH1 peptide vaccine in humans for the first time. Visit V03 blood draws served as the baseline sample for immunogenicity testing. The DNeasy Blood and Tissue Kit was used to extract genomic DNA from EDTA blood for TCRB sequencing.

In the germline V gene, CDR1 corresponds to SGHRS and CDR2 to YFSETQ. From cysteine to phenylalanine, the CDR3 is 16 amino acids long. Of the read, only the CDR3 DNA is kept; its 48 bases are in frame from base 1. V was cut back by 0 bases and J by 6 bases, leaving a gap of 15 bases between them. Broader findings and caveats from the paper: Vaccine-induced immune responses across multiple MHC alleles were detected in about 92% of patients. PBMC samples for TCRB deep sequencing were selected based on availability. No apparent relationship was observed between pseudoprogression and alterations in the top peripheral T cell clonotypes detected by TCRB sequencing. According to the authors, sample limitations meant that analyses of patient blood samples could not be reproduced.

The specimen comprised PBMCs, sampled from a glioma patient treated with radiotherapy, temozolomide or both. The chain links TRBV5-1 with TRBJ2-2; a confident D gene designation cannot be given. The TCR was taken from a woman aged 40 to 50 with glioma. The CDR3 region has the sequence CASSLAAVLKAGELFF. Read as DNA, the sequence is TGCGCCAGCAGCTTGGCCGCGGTTCTGAAGGCCGGGGAGCTGTTTTTT.